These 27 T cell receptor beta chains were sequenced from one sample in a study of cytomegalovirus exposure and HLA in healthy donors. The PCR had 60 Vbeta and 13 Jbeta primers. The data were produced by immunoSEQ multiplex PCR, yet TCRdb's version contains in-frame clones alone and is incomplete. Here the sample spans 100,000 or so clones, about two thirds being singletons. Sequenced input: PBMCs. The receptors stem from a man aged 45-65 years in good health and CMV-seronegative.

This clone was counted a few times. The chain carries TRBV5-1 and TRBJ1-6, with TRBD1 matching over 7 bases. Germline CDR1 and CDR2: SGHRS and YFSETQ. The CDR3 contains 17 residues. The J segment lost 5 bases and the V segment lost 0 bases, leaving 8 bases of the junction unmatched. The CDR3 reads CASSLAWTGDNNSPLHF. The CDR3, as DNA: TGCGCCAGCAGCTTGGCTTGGACAGGCGATAATAATTCACCCCTCCACTTT. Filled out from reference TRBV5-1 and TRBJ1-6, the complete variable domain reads KAGVTQTPRYLIKTRGQQVTLSCSPISGHRSVSWYQQTPGQGLQFLFEYFSETQRNKGNFPGRFSGRQFSNSRSEMNVSTLELGDSALYLCASSLAWTGDNNSPLHFGNGTRLTVT.

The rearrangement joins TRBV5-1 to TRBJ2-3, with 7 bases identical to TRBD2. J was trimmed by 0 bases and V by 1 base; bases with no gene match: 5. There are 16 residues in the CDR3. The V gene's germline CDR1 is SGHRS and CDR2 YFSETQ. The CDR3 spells CASSLYRDYSTDTQYF. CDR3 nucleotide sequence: TGCGCCAGCAGCTTGTACCGGGACTACAGCACAGATACGCAGTATTTT.

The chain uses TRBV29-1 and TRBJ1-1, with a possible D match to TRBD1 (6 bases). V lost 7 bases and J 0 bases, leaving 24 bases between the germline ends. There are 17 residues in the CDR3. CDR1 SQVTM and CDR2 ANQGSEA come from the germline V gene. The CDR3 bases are TGCAGCGGGGATACAGGGCCATGGGGCTTAATGAACACTGAAGCTTTCTTT. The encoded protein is CSGDTGPWGLMNTEAFF.

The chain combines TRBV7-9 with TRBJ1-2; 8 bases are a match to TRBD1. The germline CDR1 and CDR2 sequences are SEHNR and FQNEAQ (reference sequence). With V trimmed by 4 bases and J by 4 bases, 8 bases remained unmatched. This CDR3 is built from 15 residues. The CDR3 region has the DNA TGTGCCAGCAGCTCCGACAGGGGTTCGAGCTATGGCTACACCTTC. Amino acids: CASSSDRGSSYGYTF.

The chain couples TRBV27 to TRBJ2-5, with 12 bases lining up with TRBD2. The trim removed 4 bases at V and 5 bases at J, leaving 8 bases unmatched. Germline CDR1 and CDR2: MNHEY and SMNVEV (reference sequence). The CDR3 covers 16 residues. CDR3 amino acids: CASSSASGRALETQYF. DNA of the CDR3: TGTGCCAGCAGTTCCGCTAGCGGGAGGGCCTTGGAGACCCAGTACTTC.

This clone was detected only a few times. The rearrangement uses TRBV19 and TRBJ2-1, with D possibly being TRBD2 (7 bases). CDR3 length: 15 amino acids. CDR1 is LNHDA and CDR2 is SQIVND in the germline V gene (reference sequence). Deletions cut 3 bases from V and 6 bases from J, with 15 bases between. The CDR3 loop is CASSIIGGRANEQFF. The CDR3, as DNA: TGTGCCAGTAGTATTATCGGGGGGCGAGCCAATGAGCAGTTCTTC.

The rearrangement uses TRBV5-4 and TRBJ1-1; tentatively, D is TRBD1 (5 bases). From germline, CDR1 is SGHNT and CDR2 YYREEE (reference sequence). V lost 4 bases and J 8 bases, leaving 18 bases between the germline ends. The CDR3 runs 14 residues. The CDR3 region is CASSIDAGRGEAFF. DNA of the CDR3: TGTGCCAGCAGCATTGACGCAGGGCGGGGCGAAGCTTTCTTT.

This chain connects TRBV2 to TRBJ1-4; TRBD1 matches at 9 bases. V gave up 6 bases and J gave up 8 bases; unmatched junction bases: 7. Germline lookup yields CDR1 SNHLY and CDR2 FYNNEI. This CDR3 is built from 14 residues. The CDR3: CASSGDRVEEKLFF. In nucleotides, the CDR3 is TGTGCCAGCAGCGGGGACAGGGTAGAGGAAAAACTGTTTTTT.

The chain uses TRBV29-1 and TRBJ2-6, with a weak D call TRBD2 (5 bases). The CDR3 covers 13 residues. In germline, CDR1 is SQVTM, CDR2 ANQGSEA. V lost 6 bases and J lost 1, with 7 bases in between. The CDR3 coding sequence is TGCAGCGTAACGGGATCTGGGGCCAACGTCCTGACTTTC. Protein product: CSVTGSGANVLTF.

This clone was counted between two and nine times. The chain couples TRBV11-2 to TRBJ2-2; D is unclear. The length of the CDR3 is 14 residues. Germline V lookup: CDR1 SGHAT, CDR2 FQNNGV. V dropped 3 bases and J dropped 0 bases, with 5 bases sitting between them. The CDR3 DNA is TGTGCCAGCAGCTTTTCTACGAACACCGGGGAGCTGTTTTTT. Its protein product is CASSFSTNTGELFF.

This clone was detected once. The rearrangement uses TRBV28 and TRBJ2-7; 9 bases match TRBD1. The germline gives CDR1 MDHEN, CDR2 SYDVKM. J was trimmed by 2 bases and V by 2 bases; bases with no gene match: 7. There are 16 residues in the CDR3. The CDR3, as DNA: TGTGCCAGCAGTTTACCGGGACAGGGAGATCCCTACGAGCAGTACTTC. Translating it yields CASSLPGQGDPYEQYF.

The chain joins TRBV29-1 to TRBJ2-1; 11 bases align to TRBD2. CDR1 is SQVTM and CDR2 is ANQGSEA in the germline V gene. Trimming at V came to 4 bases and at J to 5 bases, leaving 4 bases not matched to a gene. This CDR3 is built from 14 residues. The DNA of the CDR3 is TGCAGCGTTGTTTGGGGACTAGCGGACAATGAGCAGTTCTTC. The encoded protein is CSVVWGLADNEQFF.

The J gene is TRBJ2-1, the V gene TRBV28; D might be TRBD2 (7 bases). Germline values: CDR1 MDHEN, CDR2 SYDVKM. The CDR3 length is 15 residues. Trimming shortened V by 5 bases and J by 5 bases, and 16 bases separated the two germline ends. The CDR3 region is CASSGRGAENNEQFF. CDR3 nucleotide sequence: TGTGCCAGCAGTGGGAGGGGGGCCGAAAACAATGAGCAGTTCTTC.

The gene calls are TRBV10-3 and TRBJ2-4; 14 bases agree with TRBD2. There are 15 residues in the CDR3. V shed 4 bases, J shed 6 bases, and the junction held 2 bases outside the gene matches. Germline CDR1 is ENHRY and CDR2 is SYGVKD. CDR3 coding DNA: TGTGCCATCAGTGGGACTAGCGGGGGGTTAAACATTCAGTACTTC. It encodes CAISGTSGGLNIQYF.

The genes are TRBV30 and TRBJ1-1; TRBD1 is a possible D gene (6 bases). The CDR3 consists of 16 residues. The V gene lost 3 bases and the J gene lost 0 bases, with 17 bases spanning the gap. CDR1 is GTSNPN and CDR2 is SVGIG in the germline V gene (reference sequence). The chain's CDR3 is CAWRRPPTGLNTEAFF. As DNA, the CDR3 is TGTGCCTGGAGGAGACCCCCGACAGGTTTGAACACTGAAGCTTTCTTT.

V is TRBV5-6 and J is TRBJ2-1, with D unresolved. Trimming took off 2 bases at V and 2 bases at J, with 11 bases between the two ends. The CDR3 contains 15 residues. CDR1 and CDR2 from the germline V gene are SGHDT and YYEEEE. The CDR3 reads CASSFLTGAYNEQFF. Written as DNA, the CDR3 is TGTGCCAGCAGCTTCCTGACTGGCGCCTACAATGAGCAGTTCTTC.

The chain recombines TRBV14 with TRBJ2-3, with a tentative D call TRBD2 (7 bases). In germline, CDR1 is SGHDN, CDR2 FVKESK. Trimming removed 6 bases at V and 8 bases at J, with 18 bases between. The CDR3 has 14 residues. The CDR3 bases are TGTGCCAGCAGACGATTCTCAGGGGAGGGTACGCAGTATTTT. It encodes CASRRFSGEGTQYF.

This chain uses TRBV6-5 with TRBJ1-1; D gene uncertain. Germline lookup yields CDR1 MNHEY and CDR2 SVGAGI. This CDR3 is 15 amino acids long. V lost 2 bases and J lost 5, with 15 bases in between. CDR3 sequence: CASSYGESTGTEAFF. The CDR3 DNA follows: TGTGCCAGCAGTTACGGGGAGAGTACGGGAACTGAAGCTTTCTTT.

CDR3 loop: CSVSWEGWETQYF. CDR3 in DNA: TGCAGCGTTTCATGGGAGGGGTGGGAGACCCAGTACTTC. The chain carries TRBV29-1 and TRBJ2-5; 7 nucleotides agree with TRBD2. Germline V lookup: CDR1 SQVTM, CDR2 ANQGSEA. The CDR3 has 13 residues. V was clipped by 5 bases and J by 5 bases; unmatched bases: 8.

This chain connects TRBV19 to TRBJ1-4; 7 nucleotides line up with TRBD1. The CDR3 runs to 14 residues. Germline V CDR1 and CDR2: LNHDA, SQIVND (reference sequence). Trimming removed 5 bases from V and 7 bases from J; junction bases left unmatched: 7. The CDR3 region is CASSVGQAGEKLFF. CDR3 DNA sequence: TGTGCCAGTAGTGTTGGACAGGCGGGTGAAAAACTGTTTTTT.

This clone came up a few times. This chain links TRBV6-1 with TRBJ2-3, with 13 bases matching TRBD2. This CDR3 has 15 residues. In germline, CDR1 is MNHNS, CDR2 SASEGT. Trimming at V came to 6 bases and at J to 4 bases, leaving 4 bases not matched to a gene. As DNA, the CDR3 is TGTGCCAGCAGGATACTAGCGGGAGGGCCAGATACGCAGTATTTT. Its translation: CASRILAGGPDTQYF.

CDR3 DNA: TGTGCCATCAGTGATGCGATAGTCACCGGGGAGCTGTTTTTT. Protein product: CAISDAIVTGELFF. The genes are TRBV10-3 and TRBJ2-2, with unresolved D. Trimming stripped 3 bases from V and 4 bases from J, with 9 bases between. CDR3 length: 14 amino acids. Looked up from germline, CDR1 is ENHRY and CDR2 is SYGVKD.

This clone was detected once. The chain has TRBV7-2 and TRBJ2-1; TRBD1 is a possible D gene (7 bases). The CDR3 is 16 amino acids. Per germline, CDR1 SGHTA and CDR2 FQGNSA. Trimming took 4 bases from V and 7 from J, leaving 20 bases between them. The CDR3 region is CASSSSPGGMGNEQFF. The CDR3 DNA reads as TGTGCCAGCAGCTCCTCCCCAGGGGGGATGGGAAATGAGCAGTTCTTC.

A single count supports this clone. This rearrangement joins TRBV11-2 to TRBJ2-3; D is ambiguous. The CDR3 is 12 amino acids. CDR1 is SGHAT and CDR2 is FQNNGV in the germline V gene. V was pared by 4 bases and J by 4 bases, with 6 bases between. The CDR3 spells CASSSGADTQYF. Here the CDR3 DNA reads TGTGCCAGCAGCTCAGGTGCAGATACGCAGTATTTT.

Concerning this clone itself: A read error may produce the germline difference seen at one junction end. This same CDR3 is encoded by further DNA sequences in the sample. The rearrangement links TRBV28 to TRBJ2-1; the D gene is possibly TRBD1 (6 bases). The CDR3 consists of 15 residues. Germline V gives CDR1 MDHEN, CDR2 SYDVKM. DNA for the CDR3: TGTGCCAGCCTTACAGGGTTCGCCGGAAACAATGAGCAATTCTTC. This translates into CASLTGFAGNNEQFF.

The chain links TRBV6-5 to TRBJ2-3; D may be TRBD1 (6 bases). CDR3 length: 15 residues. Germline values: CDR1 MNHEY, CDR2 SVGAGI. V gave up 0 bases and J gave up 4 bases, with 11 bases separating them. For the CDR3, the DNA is TGTGCCAGCAGTTACTCACAGGGTGCTTCAGATACGCAGTATTTT. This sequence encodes CASSYSQGASDTQYF.

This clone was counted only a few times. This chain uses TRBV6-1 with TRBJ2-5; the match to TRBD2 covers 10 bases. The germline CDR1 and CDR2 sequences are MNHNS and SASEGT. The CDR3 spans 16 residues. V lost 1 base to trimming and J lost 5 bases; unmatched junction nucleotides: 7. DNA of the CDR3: TGTGCCAGCAGTGAAGGGCCTAGCGGGGGCCGGGAGACCCAGTACTTC. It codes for CASSEGPSGGRETQYF.